These T cell receptor beta chains were read from a single sample in a study of blood T cells in healthy people across ages. TCRdb ran MiXCR on the 5' RACE reads and lists one entry per CDR3 protein. The data hold 600,000 or so distinct CDR3 sequences, with about 30% observed a single time. Sample: blood. These receptors all come from a woman older than 75 in good health. The CDR3 runs from the conserved cysteine through the conserved F or W. Fields, in order: CDR3 DNA, CDR3 protein, J gene, D gene, V gene, clone size. A D gene is named only where the DNA matches it firmly. Not every row has a clone size; where given, it reads once, few, many or a size class.

CDR3nt: TGTGCTAGTGGTTGGGGGACGGAGGAACAGGGGGCAGTCTATGGCTACACCTTC; CDR3aa: CASGWGTEEQGAVYGYTF; j_gene: TRBJ1-2; d_gene: TRBD1; v_gene: TRBV12-5; abundance: -
CDR3nt: TGTGCCATCAGTACTAGCGGAAGAGAGACCCAGTACTTC; CDR3aa: CAISTSGRETQYF; j_gene: TRBJ2-5; d_gene: TRBD2; v_gene: TRBV10-3; abundance: -
CDR3nt: TGCGCCAGCAGCCAAGAATCGGGGTGGTATTCACCCCTCCACTTT; CDR3aa: CASSQESGWYSPLHF; j_gene: TRBJ1-6; d_gene: -; v_gene: TRBV4-3; abundance: many
CDR3nt: TGTGCCAGCACCCGGACCAACAATGGCTACACCTTC; CDR3aa: CASTRTNNGYTF; j_gene: TRBJ1-2; d_gene: -; v_gene: TRBV12-3/TRBV12-4; abundance: many
CDR3nt: TGTGCCAGCAGGGATCCTAACACTGAAGCTTTCTTT; CDR3aa: CASRDPNTEAFF; j_gene: TRBJ1-1; d_gene: -; v_gene: TRBV6-1; abundance: -
CDR3nt: TGTGCCAGCAGCCAAGGCAGGGGACGGCAGCCCCAGCATTTT; CDR3aa: CASSQGRGRQPQHF; j_gene: TRBJ1-5; d_gene: -; v_gene: TRBV3-1; abundance: few
CDR3nt: TGTGCCAGCAGCACTACAGGGAATTGGGCTGGAAAACTGTTTTTT; CDR3aa: CASSTTGNWAGKLFF; j_gene: TRBJ1-4; d_gene: -; v_gene: TRBV9; abundance: -
CDR3nt: TGCGCCAGCAGCTTGGCCCCCCAGGGAGCCTACGAGCAGTACTTC; CDR3aa: CASSLAPQGAYEQYF; j_gene: TRBJ2-7; d_gene: -; v_gene: TRBV5-1; abundance: -
CDR3nt: TGTGCCGGCAGCTTCAGAGGACAGGGAAAAGTAGGCTACACCTTC; CDR3aa: CAGSFRGQGKVGYTF; j_gene: TRBJ1-2; d_gene: TRBD1; v_gene: TRBV11-2; abundance: -
CDR3nt: TGTGCCAGCAACCAAGAGGGGCAGGGGTATAATTCACCCCTCCACTTT; CDR3aa: CASNQEGQGYNSPLHF; j_gene: TRBJ1-6; d_gene: -; v_gene: TRBV14; abundance: many
CDR3nt: TGCAGTGCTAAAGGGACAGGGCGAGGCTACACCTTC; CDR3aa: CSAKGTGRGYTF; j_gene: TRBJ1-2; d_gene: TRBD1; v_gene: TRBV20-1; abundance: many
CDR3nt: TGCAGTGCTAGAGCATCCGGGACCCAGGGTGAGCAGTTCTTC; CDR3aa: CSARASGTQGEQFF; j_gene: TRBJ2-1; d_gene: -; v_gene: TRBV20-1; abundance: -
CDR3nt: TGTGCCAGCAGTGGGGATCTGGGCTATGGCTACACCTTC; CDR3aa: CASSGDLGYGYTF; j_gene: TRBJ1-2; d_gene: -; v_gene: TRBV6-1; abundance: many
CDR3nt: TGCGCCAGCAGCCAAGAGATCACAGATACGCAGTATTTT; CDR3aa: CASSQEITDTQYF; j_gene: TRBJ2-3; d_gene: -; v_gene: TRBV4-3; abundance: many
CDR3nt: TGCGCCAGCAGTACACCGGGCCGATACAATGAGCAGTTCTTC; CDR3aa: CASSTPGRYNEQFF; j_gene: TRBJ2-1; d_gene: -; v_gene: TRBV4-3; abundance: many
CDR3nt: TGTACCAGCAGTTTAGGCCTAGCCGGCTACAATGAGCAGTTCTTC; CDR3aa: CTSSLGLAGYNEQFF; j_gene: TRBJ2-1; d_gene: -; v_gene: TRBV12-3/TRBV12-4; abundance: -
CDR3nt: TGTGCCAGCAGCGGGGGAGGTCAGTCCCAGCATTTT; CDR3aa: CASSGGGQSQHF; j_gene: TRBJ1-5; d_gene: -; v_gene: TRBV5-6; abundance: -
CDR3nt: TGTGCCAGCAGACCAGGACAGGGTTTCGTGAGCACCGGGGAGCTGTTTTTT; CDR3aa: CASRPGQGFVSTGELFF; j_gene: TRBJ2-2; d_gene: TRBD1; v_gene: TRBV7-9; abundance: many
CDR3nt: TGTGCCAGTAGTTCCCTCGACAGGGGCTCCTACAATGAGCAGTTCTTC; CDR3aa: CASSSLDRGSYNEQFF; j_gene: TRBJ2-1; d_gene: TRBD1; v_gene: TRBV19; abundance: many
CDR3nt: TGCGCCAGCAGCGCTGTACAGGGGAAGGGGGGCAATGAGCGGTACTTC; CDR3aa: CASSAVQGKGGNERYF; j_gene: TRBJ2-5; d_gene: -; v_gene: TRBV5-1; abundance: once
CDR3nt: TGTGCCAGCAGCTTAGAACTAGCGGGGGGTGCAGATACGCAGTATTTT; CDR3aa: CASSLELAGGADTQYF; j_gene: TRBJ2-3; d_gene: TRBD2; v_gene: TRBV7-2; abundance: few
CDR3nt: TGCAGCCCCCGTGGCAGAGACAATGAGCAGTTCTTC; CDR3aa: CSPRGRDNEQFF; j_gene: TRBJ2-1; d_gene: -; v_gene: TRBV29-1; abundance: -